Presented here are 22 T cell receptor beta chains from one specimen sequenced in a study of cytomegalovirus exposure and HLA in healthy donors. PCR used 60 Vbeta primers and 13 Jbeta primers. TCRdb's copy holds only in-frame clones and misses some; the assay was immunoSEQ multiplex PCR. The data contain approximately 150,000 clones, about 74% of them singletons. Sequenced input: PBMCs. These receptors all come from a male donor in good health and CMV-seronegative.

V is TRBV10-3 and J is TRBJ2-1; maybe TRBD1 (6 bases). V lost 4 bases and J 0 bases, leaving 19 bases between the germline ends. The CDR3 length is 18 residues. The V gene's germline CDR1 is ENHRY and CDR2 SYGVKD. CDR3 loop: CAISAFARTASSYNEQFF. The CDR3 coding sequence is TGTGCCATCAGTGCGTTCGCTCGGACAGCAAGCTCCTACAATGAGCAGTTCTTC.

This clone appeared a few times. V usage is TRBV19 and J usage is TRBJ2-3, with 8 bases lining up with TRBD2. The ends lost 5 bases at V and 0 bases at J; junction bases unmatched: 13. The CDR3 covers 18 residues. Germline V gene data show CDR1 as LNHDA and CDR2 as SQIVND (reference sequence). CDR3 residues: CASSHPSEERGSTDTQYF. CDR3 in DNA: TGTGCCAGTAGTCACCCCTCCGAGGAGCGGGGGAGCACAGATACGCAGTATTTT.

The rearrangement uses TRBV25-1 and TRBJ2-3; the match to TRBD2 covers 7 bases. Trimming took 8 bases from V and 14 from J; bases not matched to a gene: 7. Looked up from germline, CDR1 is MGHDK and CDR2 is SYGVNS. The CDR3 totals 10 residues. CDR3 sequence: CASFGGVWYF. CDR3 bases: TGTGCCAGCTTTGGGGGGGTTTGGTATTTT. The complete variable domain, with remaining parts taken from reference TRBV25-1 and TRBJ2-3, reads EADIYQTPRYLVIGTGKKITLECSQTMGHDKMYWYQQDPGMELHLIHYSYGVNSTEKGDLSSESTVSRIRTEHFPLTLESARPSHTSQYLCASFGGVWYFGPGTRLTVL.

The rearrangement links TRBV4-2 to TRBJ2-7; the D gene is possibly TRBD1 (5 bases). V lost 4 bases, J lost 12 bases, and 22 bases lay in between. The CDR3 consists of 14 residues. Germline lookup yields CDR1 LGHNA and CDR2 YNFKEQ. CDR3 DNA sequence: TGTGCCAGCAGCCCCACTTGGGGCTCGGACGAGTGGTACTTC. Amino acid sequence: CASSPTWGSDEWYF.

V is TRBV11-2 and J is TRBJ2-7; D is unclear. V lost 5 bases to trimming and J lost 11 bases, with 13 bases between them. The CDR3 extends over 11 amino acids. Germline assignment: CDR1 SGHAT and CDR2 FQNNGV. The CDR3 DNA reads TGTGCCAGCAGCGTAGGGTGGCCCAAGTACTTC. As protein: CASSVGWPKYF.

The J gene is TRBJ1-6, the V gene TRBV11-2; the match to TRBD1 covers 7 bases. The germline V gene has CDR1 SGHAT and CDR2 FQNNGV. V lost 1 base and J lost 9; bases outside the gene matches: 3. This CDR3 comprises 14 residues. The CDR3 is CASSLVQGSSPLHF. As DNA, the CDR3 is TGTGCCAGCAGCTTAGTACAGGGGAGTTCACCCCTCCACTTT.

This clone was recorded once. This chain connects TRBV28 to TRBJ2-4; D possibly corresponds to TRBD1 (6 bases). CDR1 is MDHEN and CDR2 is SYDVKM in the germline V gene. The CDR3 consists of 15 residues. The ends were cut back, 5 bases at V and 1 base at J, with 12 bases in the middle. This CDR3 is CASSPQGSAKNIQYF. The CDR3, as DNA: TGTGCCAGCAGTCCCCAGGGGTCGGCCAAAAACATTCAGTACTTC.

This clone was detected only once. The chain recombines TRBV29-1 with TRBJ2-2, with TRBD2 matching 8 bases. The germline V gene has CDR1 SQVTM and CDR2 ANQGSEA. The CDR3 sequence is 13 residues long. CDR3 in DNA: TGCAGTGGCGGGGGGAAGAACACCGGGGAGCTGTTTTTT. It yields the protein CSGGGKNTGELFF.

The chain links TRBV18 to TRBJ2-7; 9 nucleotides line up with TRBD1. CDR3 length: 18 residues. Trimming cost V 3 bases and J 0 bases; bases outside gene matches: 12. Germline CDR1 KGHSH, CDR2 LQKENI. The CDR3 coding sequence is TGTGCCAGCTCACCTAGACTGAAGGGACAGGGTGCCTCCTACGAGCAGTACTTC. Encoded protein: CASSPRLKGQGASYEQYF. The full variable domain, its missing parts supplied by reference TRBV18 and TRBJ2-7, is NAGVMQNPRHLVRRRGQEARLRCSPMKGHSHVYWYRQLPEEGLKFMVYLQKENIIDESGMPKERFSAEFPKEGPSILRIQQVVRGDSAAYFCASSPRLKGQGASYEQYFGPGTRLTVT.

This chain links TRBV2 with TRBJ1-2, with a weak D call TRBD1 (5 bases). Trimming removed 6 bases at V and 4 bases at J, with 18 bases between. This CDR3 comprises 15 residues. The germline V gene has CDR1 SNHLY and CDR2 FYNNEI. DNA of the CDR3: TGTGCCAGCAGCTCCATTTATACAGACAGCTATGGCTACACCTTC. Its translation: CASSSIYTDSYGYTF.

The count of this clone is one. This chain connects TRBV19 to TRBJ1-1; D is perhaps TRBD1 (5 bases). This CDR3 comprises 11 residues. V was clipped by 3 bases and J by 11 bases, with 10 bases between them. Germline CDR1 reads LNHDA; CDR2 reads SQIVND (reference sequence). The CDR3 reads CASSIGRGAFF. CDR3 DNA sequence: TGTGCCAGTAGTATTGGCCGGGGGGCTTTCTTT.

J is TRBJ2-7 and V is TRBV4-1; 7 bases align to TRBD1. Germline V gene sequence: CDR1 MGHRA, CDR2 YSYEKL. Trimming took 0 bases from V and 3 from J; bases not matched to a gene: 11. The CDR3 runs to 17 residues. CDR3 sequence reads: CASSQEYRGRWSYEQYF. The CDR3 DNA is TGCGCCAGCAGCCAAGAGTACAGGGGAAGATGGAGCTACGAGCAGTACTTC.

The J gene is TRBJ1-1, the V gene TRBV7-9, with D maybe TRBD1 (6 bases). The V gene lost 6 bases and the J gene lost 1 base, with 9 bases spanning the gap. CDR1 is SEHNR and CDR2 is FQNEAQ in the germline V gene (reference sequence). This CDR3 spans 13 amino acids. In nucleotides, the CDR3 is TGTGCCAGCAGTTGGACAGAGAACACTGAAGCTTTCTTT. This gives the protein CASSWTENTEAFF.

The CDR3 loop is CASSPRTGLHLYGYTF. CDR3 nucleotides: TGTGCCAGCAGCCCCAGGACAGGTTTGCACCTCTATGGCTACACCTTC. The chain couples TRBV7-2 to TRBJ1-2; TRBD1 matches at 7 bases. The CDR3 contains 16 residues. Germline CDR1 reads SGHTA; CDR2 reads FQGNSA. V gave up 5 bases and J gave up 4 bases; unmatched junction bases: 13. Based on the CDR3 plus reference TRBV7-2 and TRBJ1-2, the full variable domain is GAGVSQSPSNKVTEKGKDVELRCDPISGHTALYWYRQSLGQGLEFLIYFQGNSAPDKSGLPSDRFSAERTGGSVSTLTIQRTQQEDSAVYLCASSPRTGLHLYGYTFGSGTRLTVV.

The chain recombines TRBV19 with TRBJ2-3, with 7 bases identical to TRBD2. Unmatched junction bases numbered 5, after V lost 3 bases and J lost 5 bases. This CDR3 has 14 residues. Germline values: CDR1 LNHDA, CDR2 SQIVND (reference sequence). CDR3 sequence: CASSMGLAVDTQYF. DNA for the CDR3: TGTGCCAGTAGTATGGGCCTAGCGGTAGATACGCAGTATTTT.

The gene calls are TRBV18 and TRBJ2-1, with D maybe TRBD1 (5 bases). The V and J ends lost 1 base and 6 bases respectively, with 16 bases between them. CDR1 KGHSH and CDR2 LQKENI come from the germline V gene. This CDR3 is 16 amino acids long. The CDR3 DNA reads TGTGCCAGCTCACCACGTACAGCCCCTGGGGCCAATGAGCAGTTCTTC. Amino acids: CASSPRTAPGANEQFF.

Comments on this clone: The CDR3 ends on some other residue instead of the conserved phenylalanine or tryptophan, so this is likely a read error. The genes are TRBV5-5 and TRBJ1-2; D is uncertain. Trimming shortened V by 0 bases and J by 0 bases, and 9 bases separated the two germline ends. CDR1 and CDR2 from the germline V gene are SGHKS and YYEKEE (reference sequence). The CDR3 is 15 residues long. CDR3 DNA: TGTGCCAGCAGCTTGGGGGTAGTACCTAACTATGGCTACACCCTC. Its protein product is CASSLGVVPNYGYTL.

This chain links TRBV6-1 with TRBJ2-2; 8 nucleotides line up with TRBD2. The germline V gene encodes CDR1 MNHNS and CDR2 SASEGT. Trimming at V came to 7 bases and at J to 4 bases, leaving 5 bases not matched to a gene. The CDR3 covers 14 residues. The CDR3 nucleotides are TGTGCCAGCACGGGAGGGCCGTCCACCGGGGAGCTGTTTTTT. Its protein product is CASTGGPSTGELFF.

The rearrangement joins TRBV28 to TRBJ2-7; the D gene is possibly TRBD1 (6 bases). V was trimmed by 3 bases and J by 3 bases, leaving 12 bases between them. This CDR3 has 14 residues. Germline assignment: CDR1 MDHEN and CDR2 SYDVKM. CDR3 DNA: TGTGCCAGCAGTTTTAGGGCAGGGGTCTACGAGCAGTACTTC. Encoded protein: CASSFRAGVYEQYF. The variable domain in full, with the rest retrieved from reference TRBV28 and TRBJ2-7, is DVKVTQSSRYLVKRTGEKVFLECVQDMDHENMFWYRQDPGLGLRLIYFSYDVKMKEKGDIPEGYSVSREKKERFSLILESASTNQTSMYLCASSFRAGVYEQYFGPGTRLTVT.

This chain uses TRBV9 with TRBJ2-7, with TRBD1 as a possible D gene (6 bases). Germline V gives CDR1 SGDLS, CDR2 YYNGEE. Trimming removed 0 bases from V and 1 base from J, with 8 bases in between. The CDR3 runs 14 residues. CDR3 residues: CASSVGGRSYEQYF. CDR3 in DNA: TGTGCCAGCAGCGTAGGGGGGCGGTCCTACGAGCAGTACTTC.

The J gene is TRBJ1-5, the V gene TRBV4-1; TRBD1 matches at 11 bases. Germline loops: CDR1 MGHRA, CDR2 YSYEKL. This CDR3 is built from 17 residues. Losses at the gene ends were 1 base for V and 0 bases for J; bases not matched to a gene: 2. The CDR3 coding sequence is TGCGCCAGCAGCCAAGGGACAGGGGGCTTTAGCAATCAGCCCCAGCATTTT. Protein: CASSQGTGGFSNQPQHF.

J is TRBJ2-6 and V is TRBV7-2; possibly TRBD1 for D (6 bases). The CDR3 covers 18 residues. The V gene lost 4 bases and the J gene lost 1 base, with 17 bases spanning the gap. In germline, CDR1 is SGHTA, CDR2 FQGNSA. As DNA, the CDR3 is TGTGCCAGCAGCTCCGCAGGGGTGGGGTGGTCTGGGGCCAACGTCCTGACTTTC. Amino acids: CASSSAGVGWSGANVLTF.